This passage covers 20 T cell receptor beta chains from one sample sequenced in a study of CXCR3-negative and CXCR3-positive naive CD8 T cells. In preparing the TRB cDNA libraries, 5' RACE with UMI labels was used. After re-calling the 5' RACE reads, TCRdb lists one entry per CDR3 protein, DNA absent. This listing includes around 96,000 distinct CDR3 sequences. The sequenced sample consisted of naive CXCR3- CD8+ T cells from blood. Subset given: CD45RO-CCR7+CD27+CD95- naive CD8+ T cells lacking CXCR3 (TNR3-). All receptors derive from a human donor in good health. Some clones in this sample may be carry-over from other donors' samples.

This chain links TRBV7-2 with TRBJ1-1; TCRdb selects TRBD1, and the lack of DNA leaves this call unchecked. Looked up from germline, CDR1 is SGHTA and CDR2 is FQGNSA. The CDR3 totals 16 residues. CDR3 sequence: CASSAYRGSENTEAFF. The full variable domain, rest sourced from reference TRBV7-2 and TRBJ1-1, is GAGVSQSPSNKVTEKGKDVELRCDPISGHTALYWYRQSLGQGLEFLIYFQGNSAPDKSGLPSDRFSAERTGGSVSTLTIQRTQQEDSAVYLCASSAYRGSENTEAFFGQGTRLTVV.

The genes are TRBV7-9 and TRBJ2-1; TCRdb's D call, TRBD1, is unchecked because there is no DNA. CDR1 SEHNR and CDR2 FQNEAQ come from the germline V gene (reference sequence). This CDR3 has 17 amino acids. The CDR3 region is CASSHTRGAPFYNEQFF.

The chain recombines TRBV7-3 with TRBJ2-2. This CDR3 is 14 amino acids long. CDR1 is SGHTA, CDR2 FQGTGA, per germline. CDR3 protein: CASSWGWNTGELFF.

CDR3 loop: CASRDGETQYF. This chain joins TRBV12-3 or TRBV12-4 and TRBJ2-5. This CDR3 is 11 amino acids long.

The V call is TRBV14, the J call TRBJ2-7; TCRdb's D gene call, TRBD1, goes unchecked for lack of DNA. Germline CDR1 and CDR2: SGHDN and FVKESK. The CDR3 loop spans 13 amino acids. This chain's CDR3 is CASSHLGQAEEYF.

The chain is built from TRBV6-2 or TRBV6-3 and TRBJ1-2. This CDR3 has 12 amino acids. From germline, CDR1 is MNHEY and CDR2 SVGEGT. Here the CDR3 reads CASSHSIYGYTF.

The V and J genes are TRBV28 and TRBJ2-1; TCRdb returns TRBD1, unconfirmable since there is no DNA. The CDR3 has 12 residues. The V gene's germline CDR1 is MDHEN and CDR2 SYDVKM. This CDR3 reads CASSLSRDEQFF. The whole variable domain, remainder taken from reference TRBV28 and TRBJ2-1, is DVKVTQSSRYLVKRTGEKVFLECVQDMDHENMFWYRQDPGLGLRLIYFSYDVKMKEKGDIPEGYSVSREKKERFSLILESASTNQTSMYLCASSLSRDEQFFGPGTRLTVL.

The J gene is TRBJ2-5, the V gene TRBV28; TCRdb names TRBD2, which stays unverified in the absence of DNA. Germline values: CDR1 MDHEN, CDR2 SYDVKM. This CDR3 has 19 residues. This chain's CDR3 is CASIGVFRLAGLNQETQYF.

The chain links TRBV27 to TRBJ2-1; TCRdb's D call, TRBD2, is unchecked because there is no DNA. CDR1 is MNHEY and CDR2 is SMNVEV in the germline V gene (reference sequence). This CDR3 is built from 15 residues. Here the CDR3 reads CASRGIPTSANEQFF.

V is TRBV14 and J is TRBJ2-2; TCRdb returns TRBD1, unconfirmable since there is no DNA. Germline V CDR1 and CDR2: SGHDN, FVKESK. CDR3 length equals 15 residues. The CDR3 sequence is CASSQLGTPRGELFF.

CDR3 loop: CASSWNTGGAHGYTF. This sequence joins TRBV7-9 and TRBJ1-2; lacking DNA, the TRBD1 call made by TCRdb goes unchecked. The germline CDR1 and CDR2 sequences are SEHNR and FQNEAQ (reference sequence). The CDR3 runs 15 residues.

This chain connects TRBV28 to TRBJ2-5; TCRdb lists TRBD1, though no DNA is available to test this call. The CDR3 runs 16 residues. The V gene's germline CDR1 is MDHEN and CDR2 SYDVKM. The CDR3 is CASSWAGTGGRETQYF.

The chain joins TRBV3-1 to TRBJ2-7. The CDR3 has 16 residues. Germline V CDR1 and CDR2: LGHDT, YNNKEL (reference sequence). The CDR3 here is CASSPRETGGTYEQYF.

The rearrangement uses TRBV19 and TRBJ2-1; TCRdb proposes TRBD2, but this gene call is untestable without DNA. CDR3 length: 16 residues. The germline V gene has CDR1 LNHDA and CDR2 SQIVND (reference sequence). This CDR3 reads CASSIDRASGSEEQFF.

This chain connects TRBV5-1 to TRBJ2-7; the D call of TRBD1 rests on TCRdb alone, since no DNA is present to check it. CDR1 and CDR2 from the germline V gene are SGHRS and YFSETQ. This CDR3 comprises 15 residues. CDR3 protein: CASSLVPRESYEQYF.

The CDR3 spells CSAQGAPEYEQFF. J is TRBJ2-1 and V is TRBV29-1; with no DNA, the TCRdb D assignment of TRBD1 cannot be verified. CDR1 is SQVTM and CDR2 is ANQGSEA in the germline V gene. CDR3 length equals 13 residues.

V gene TRBV12-3 or TRBV12-4 combines with J gene TRBJ2-3; checking the TCRdb D call of TRBD2 is not possible without DNA. The CDR3 has 16 residues. The CDR3 spells CASSSGLAAITDTQYF.

The chain recombines TRBV5-1 with TRBJ2-3; TCRdb designates TRBD2, a call that cannot be tested without DNA. The CDR3 runs 13 residues. Germline assignment: CDR1 SGHRS and CDR2 YFSETQ. The CDR3: CASRDLLTDTQYF.

The V gene is TRBV29-1, the J gene TRBJ2-7; no DNA is available, so the TRBD1 call from TCRdb remains unchecked. CDR1 is SQVTM and CDR2 is ANQGSEA in the germline V gene. The CDR3 covers 12 residues. The CDR3 sequence: CSVLGQAYEQYF.

The chain links TRBV29-1 to TRBJ2-7; the D call of TRBD1 rests on TCRdb alone, since no DNA is present to check it. This CDR3 has 14 amino acids. Germline CDR1 and CDR2: SQVTM and ANQGSEA. This CDR3 reads CSVGTARKSYEQYF.